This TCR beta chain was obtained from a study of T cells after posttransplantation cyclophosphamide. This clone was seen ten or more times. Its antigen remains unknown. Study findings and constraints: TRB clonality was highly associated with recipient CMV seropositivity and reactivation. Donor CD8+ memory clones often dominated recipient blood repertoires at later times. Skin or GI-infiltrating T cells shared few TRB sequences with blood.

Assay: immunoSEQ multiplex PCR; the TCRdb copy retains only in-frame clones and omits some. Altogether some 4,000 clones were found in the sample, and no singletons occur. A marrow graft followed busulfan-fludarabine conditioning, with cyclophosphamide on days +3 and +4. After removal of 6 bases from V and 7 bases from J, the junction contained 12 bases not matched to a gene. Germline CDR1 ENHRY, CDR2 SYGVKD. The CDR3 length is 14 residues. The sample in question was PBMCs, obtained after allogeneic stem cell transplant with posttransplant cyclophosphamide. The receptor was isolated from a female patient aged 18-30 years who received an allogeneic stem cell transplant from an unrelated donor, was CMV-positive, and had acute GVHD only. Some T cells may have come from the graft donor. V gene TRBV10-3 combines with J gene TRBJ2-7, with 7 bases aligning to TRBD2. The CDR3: CAIRQSGKALEQYF. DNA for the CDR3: TGTGCCATCAGACAGAGCGGGAAGGCTTTGGAGCAGTACTTC.